These 21 T cell receptor beta chains were sequenced from one sample in a study of a mutant IDH1 vaccine in newly diagnosed glioma. Profiling relied on immunoSEQ multiplex PCR, and the TCRdb table lists in-frame clones only, not all of them. The data hold about 60,000 clones, with 81% observed a single time. Time point specified: week 35, safety follow-up. Topical imiquimod accompanied each vaccine dose, which consisted of 300 ug of mutant IDH1 20-mer peptide. These TCRs' antigens remain unknown. The material sequenced was PBMCs, taken from a glioma patient whose treatment included an IDH1 peptide vaccine. The receptors shown here come from a man aged 35-49 years with glioma.

This chain connects TRBV13 to TRBJ2-7; 8 positions agree with TRBD2. After removal of 5 bases from V and 5 bases from J, the junction contained 5 bases not matched to a gene. The CDR3 runs 13 residues. CDR1 and CDR2 (germline): PRHDT, FYEKMQ (reference sequence). DNA of the CDR3: TGTGCCAGCAGCAATAGCGGGATGAACGAGCAGTACTTC. This translates into CASSNSGMNEQYF.

This clone was seen a single time. The chain combines TRBV21-1 with TRBJ2-7; the table calls TRBD2, which could not be checked here. TRBV21-1 is reported as a pseudogene. The CDR3 loop spans 15 amino acids. The CDR3 sequence: CASSKGRAYIYEQYF. CDR3 DNA: TGTGCCAGCAGCAAAGGGAGGGCCTATATCTACGAGCAGTACTTC.

The J gene is TRBJ2-7, the V gene TRBV7-2; D is unresolved. Germline V gene data show CDR1 as SGHTA and CDR2 as FQGNSA. Trimming removed 1 base at V and 2 bases at J, with 9 bases between. The CDR3 extends over 14 amino acids. The CDR3 DNA reads as TGTGCCAGCAGCTTAGGCCCCAGAGCCTACGAGCAGTACTTC. Translated, it gives CASSLGPRAYEQYF.

About this clone: The germline gene is not matched at one end of the junction; a read error may be the cause. This chain connects TRBV10-3 to TRBJ2-7, with D possibly being TRBD1 (6 bases). This CDR3 spans 12 amino acids. CDR1 is ENHRY, CDR2 SYGVKD, per germline. The CDR3 region is CAINEGAYEQYF. As DNA, the CDR3 is TGTGCCATCAATGAGGGGGCCTACGAGCAGTACTTC.

This chain uses TRBV6-4 with TRBJ1-2; TRBD1 matches at 7 bases. The CDR3 covers 13 residues. Unmatched junction bases numbered 5, after V lost 4 bases and J lost 6 bases. Germline V gives CDR1 MRHNA, CDR2 SNTAGT. The CDR3 DNA is TGTGCCAGCAGTGCCTCTGGGACAGATGGCTACACCTTC. It yields the protein CASSASGTDGYTF.

The chain combines TRBV19 with TRBJ1-6; possible D gene TRBD1, 5 bases. Germline loops: CDR1 LNHDA, CDR2 SQIVND (reference sequence). This CDR3 is built from 14 residues. V gave up 5 bases and J gave up 10 bases, with 15 bases separating them. In nucleotides, the CDR3 is TGTGCCAGTAGTCCCCTGGAGGGGCGGTCACCCCTCCACTTT. Translation gives CASSPLEGRSPLHF.

The V gene is TRBV7-2, the J gene TRBJ2-3; 12 bases match TRBD2. V shed 5 bases, J shed 4 bases, and the junction held 7 bases outside the gene matches. Germline V gene sequence: CDR1 SGHTA, CDR2 FQGNSA. The CDR3 runs to 16 residues. This CDR3 is CASSPPTSGSADTQYF. The DNA of the CDR3 is TGTGCCAGCAGCCCCCCGACTAGCGGGAGTGCAGATACGCAGTATTTT.

CDR3 sequence reads: CASSEGRDDQPQHF. The CDR3 DNA is TGTGCCAGCAGTGAAGGGCGGGATGATCAGCCCCAGCATTTT. This chain joins TRBV2 and TRBJ1-5; D not certain. Germline V gives CDR1 SNHLY, CDR2 FYNNEI. Trimming removed 1 base at V and 5 bases at J, with 9 bases between. The CDR3 totals 14 residues.

The chain combines TRBV14 with TRBJ1-4, with a possible D match to TRBD1 (5 bases). Germline V lookup: CDR1 SGHDN, CDR2 FVKESK. This CDR3 has 15 residues. V gave up 3 bases and J gave up 3 bases, with 11 bases separating them. CDR3 protein: CASSHSGMANEKLFF. DNA of the CDR3: TGTGCCAGCAGCCACTCAGGGATGGCTAATGAAAAACTGTTTTTT.

This CDR3 is CASSPAGSGGYTF. CDR3 bases: TGCGCCAGCAGCCCGGCCGGGTCAGGTGGCTACACCTTC. The V call is TRBV5-1, the J call TRBJ1-2; no definite D call. Trimming pared 4 bases from V and 7 bases from J, leaving 14 bases between. Per germline, CDR1 SGHRS and CDR2 YFSETQ. There are 13 residues in the CDR3.

The V gene is TRBV28, the J gene TRBJ2-7; D might be TRBD1 (5 bases). This CDR3 is 12 amino acids long. The V end lost 2 bases, the J end lost 11 bases, and 13 bases lay between the germline ends. CDR1 MDHEN and CDR2 SYDVKM come from the germline V gene. The CDR3 DNA is TGTGCCAGCAGTTTAGGGGCAGGGCAAAAGTACTTC. The encoded protein is CASSLGAGQKYF.

The chain links TRBV14 to TRBJ2-1; D ambiguous. Germline CDR1 and CDR2: SGHDN and FVKESK. Trimming took 1 base from V and 9 from J, leaving 16 bases between them. There are 15 residues in the CDR3. DNA of the CDR3: TGTGCCAGCAGCCAAGGCTATAAGTCGCTGCGTGAGCAGTTCTTC. Its translation: CASSQGYKSLREQFF.

The chain links TRBV7-8 to TRBJ1-5; maybe TRBD1 (5 bases). The V and J ends lost 3 bases and 12 bases respectively, with 9 bases between them. The V gene's germline CDR1 is SGHVS and CDR2 FQNEAQ. The CDR3 sequence is 11 residues long. CDR3 sequence (DNA): TGTGCCAGCAGCTTGGACAAGATCCAGCATTTT. Translated: CASSLDKIQHF. Filled out from reference TRBV7-8 and TRBJ1-5, the complete variable domain reads GAGVSQSPRYKVAKRGQDVALRCDPISGHVSLFWYQQALGQGPEFLTYFQNEAQLDKSGLPSDRFFAERPEGSVSTLKIQRTQQEDSAVYLCASSLDKIQHFGDGTRLSIL.

The chain links TRBV19 to TRBJ2-7; D might be TRBD1 or TRBD2, each matching 6 bases. Trimming pared 2 bases from V and 2 bases from J, leaving 10 bases between. The CDR3 consists of 14 residues. CDR1 LNHDA and CDR2 SQIVND come from the germline V gene (reference sequence). CDR3 sequence: CASSILRGAYEQYF. DNA for the CDR3: TGTGCCAGTAGTATACTAAGGGGGGCCTACGAGCAGTACTTC.

The table lists this clone with a count of one. The V call is TRBV30, the J call TRBJ2-5; 7 bases are a match to TRBD2. This CDR3 has 16 residues. Unmatched junction bases numbered 10, after V lost 0 bases and J lost 3 bases. Germline CDR1 and CDR2: GTSNPN and SVGIG (reference sequence). The CDR3 region is CAWSVRGGGGKETQYF. The DNA for the CDR3 is TGTGCCTGGAGTGTACGCGGGGGAGGAGGGAAAGAGACCCAGTACTTC.

The J gene is TRBJ2-7, the V gene TRBV6-5; 9 bases are a match to TRBD1. CDR1 is MNHEY, CDR2 SVGAGI, per germline. The CDR3 length is 14 residues. V gave up 6 bases and J gave up 6 bases; unmatched junction bases: 9. CDR3 bases: TGTGCCAGCAGGACCGGGACAGGGTCAGGCGAGCAGTACTTC. This gives the protein CASRTGTGSGEQYF.

The chain employs TRBV2 and TRBJ2-1; the D is unclear. This CDR3 spans 12 amino acids. The germline V and J ends were trimmed by 7 bases and 9 bases, with 13 bases remaining between them. Germline loops: CDR1 SNHLY, CDR2 FYNNEI. CDR3 region: CASIVKRSEQFF. The CDR3 DNA reads TGTGCCAGCATCGTGAAAAGGTCTGAGCAGTTCTTC.

This clone was counted a few times. This sequence joins TRBV9 and TRBJ1-1; D call uncertain. In germline, CDR1 is SGDLS, CDR2 YYNGEE. Trimming left V 6 bases short and J 0 bases short, with 15 bases between. This CDR3 is built from 15 residues. CDR3 coding DNA: TGTGCCAGCACGTGGCAGGAAAACCTGAACACTGAAGCTTTCTTT. It yields the protein CASTWQENLNTEAFF.

The chain has TRBV4-3 and TRBJ2-3, with 11 bases lining up with TRBD2. This CDR3 contains 14 residues. From germline, CDR1 is LGHNA and CDR2 YSLEER. The V gene end was trimmed by 6 bases and the J gene end by 7 bases; junction bases not matched to a gene: 6. CDR3 in DNA: TGCGCCAGCAGTCGTAGCGGGGGGGTCTATACGCAGTATTTT. It codes for CASSRSGGVYTQYF.

The V gene is TRBV6-6, the J gene TRBJ2-7; D gene uncertain. The CDR3 loop spans 12 amino acids. V lost 6 bases and J lost 6, with 12 bases in between. Germline V gives CDR1 MNHNY, CDR2 SVGAGI (reference sequence). CDR3 sequence: CASSVLKVEQYF. The DNA for the CDR3 is TGTGCCAGCAGCGTCCTTAAGGTCGAGCAGTACTTC.

This clone was detected once. J is TRBJ1-1 and V is TRBV7-2; unclear D gene. The CDR3 has 12 residues. Deletions cut 3 bases from V and 1 base from J, with 3 bases between. Germline lookup yields CDR1 SGHTA and CDR2 FQGNSA. The CDR3 is CASSFQNTEAFF. Here the CDR3 DNA reads TGTGCCAGCAGCTTTCAGAACACTGAAGCTTTCTTT.